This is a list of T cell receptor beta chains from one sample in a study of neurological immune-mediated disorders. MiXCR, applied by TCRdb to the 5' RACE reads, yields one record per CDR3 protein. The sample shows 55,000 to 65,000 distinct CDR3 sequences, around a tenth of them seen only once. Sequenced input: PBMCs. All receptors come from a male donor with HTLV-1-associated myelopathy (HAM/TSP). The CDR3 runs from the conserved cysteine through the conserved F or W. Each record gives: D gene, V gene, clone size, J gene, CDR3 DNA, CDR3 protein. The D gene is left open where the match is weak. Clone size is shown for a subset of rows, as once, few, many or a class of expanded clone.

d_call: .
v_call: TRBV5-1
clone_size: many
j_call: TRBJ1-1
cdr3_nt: TGCGCCAGCACCATCGGGGTAAACACTGAAGCTTTCTTT
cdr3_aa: CASTIGVNTEAFF

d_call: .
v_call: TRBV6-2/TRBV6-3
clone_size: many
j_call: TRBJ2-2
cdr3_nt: TGTGCCAGCACACCCTTGCCCGGGGAGCTGTTTTTT
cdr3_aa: CASTPLPGELFF

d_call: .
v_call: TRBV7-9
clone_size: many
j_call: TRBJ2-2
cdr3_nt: TGTGCCAGCAGCTTAGCGGGGCCCGACACCGGGGAGCTGTTTTTT
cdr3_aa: CASSLAGPDTGELFF

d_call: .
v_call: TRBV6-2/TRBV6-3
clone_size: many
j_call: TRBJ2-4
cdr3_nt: TGTGCCAGCAGGGTGGCAGCCAAAAACATTCAGTACTTC
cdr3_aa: CASRVAAKNIQYF

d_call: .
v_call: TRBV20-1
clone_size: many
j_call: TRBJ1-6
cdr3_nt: TGCAGTGCTAGAGATCTACACGGGTCCTATAATTCACCCCTCCACTTT
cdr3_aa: CSARDLHGSYNSPLHF

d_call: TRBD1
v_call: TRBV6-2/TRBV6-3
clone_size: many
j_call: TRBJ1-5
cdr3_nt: TGTGCCAGCAGGCCCTACAGGGGGCATGGGAATCAGCCCCAGCATTTT
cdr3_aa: CASRPYRGHGNQPQHF

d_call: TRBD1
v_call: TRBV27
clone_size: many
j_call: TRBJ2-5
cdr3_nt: TGTGCCAGCAGTTCCATCCAGGGGGCTGGTATTGAGACCCAGTACTTC
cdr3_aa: CASSSIQGAGIETQYF

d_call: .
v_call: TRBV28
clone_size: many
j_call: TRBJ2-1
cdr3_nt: TGTGCCAGCAACTTTATCACCCAGCACAATGAGCAGTTCTTC
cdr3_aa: CASNFITQHNEQFF

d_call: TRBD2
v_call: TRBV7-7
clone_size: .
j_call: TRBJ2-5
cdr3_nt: TGTGCCAGCAGCTTAGTCTCGCGGGGGGGGACCCAGTACTTC
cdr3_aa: CASSLVSRGGTQYF

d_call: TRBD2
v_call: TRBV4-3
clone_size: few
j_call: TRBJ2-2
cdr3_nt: TGCGCCAGCAGCCAAGAGTCTAGCGGGGGGGCCGGGGAGCTGTTTTTT
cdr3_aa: CASSQESSGGAGELFF

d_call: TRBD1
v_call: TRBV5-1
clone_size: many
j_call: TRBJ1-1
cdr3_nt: TGCGCCAGCAGCTTACAGGGGCCCGGGAACACTGAAGCTTTCTTT
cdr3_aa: CASSLQGPGNTEAFF

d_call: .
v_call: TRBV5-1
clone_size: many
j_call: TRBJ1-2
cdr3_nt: TGCGCCAGCAGCTTGGCAGGGGACTATGGCTACACCTTC
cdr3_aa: CASSLAGDYGYTF

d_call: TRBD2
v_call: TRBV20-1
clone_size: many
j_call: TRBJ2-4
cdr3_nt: TGCAGTGCGTCGCTAGCGGGGGGGGCCAAGAACATTCAGTACTTC
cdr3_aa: CSASLAGGAKNIQYF

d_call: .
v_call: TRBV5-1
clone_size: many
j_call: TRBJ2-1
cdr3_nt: TGCGCCAGCAGCTTGGGGCCGGGGGAGCTCAATGAGCAGTTCTTC
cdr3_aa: CASSLGPGELNEQFF

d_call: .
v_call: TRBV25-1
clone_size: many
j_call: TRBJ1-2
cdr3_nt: TGTGCCAGCAGTGAAGCAGCTAACTATGGCTACACCTTC
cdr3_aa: CASSEAANYGYTF

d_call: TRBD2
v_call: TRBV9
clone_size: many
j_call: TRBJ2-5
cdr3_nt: TGTGCCAGCAGCGTAGGATCTTGGGCTAGCGGACAAGAGACCCAGTACTTC
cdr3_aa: CASSVGSWASGQETQYF

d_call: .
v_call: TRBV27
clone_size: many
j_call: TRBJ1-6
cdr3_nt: TGTGCCAGCAGTTTGAACATTGGCAGGGAGGGTTCACCCCTCCACTTT
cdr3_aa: CASSLNIGREGSPLHF

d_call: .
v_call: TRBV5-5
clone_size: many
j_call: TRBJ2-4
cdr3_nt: TGTGCCAGCAGCCGCGAGGGACCCAAAAACATTCAGTACTTC
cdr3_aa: CASSREGPKNIQYF

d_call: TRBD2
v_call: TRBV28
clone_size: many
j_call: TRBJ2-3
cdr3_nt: TGTGCCAGCAGTCAAACAAGTGGTAGCGGGGGCACAGATACGCAGTATTTT
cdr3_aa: CASSQTSGSGGTDTQYF

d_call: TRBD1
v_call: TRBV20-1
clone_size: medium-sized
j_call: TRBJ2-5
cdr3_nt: TGCAGTGTTCGGACAGGCCAAGAGACCCAGTACTTC
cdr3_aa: CSVRTGQETQYF

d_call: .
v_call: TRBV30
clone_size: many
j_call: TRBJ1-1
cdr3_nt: TGTGCCTGGAGACATAAGATCTTT
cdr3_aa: CAWRHKIF

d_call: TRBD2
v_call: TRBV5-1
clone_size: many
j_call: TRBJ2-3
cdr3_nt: TGCGCCAGCAGCCGGGGACTAGCGGGGGGCACAGGGGATACGCAGTATTTT
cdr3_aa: CASSRGLAGGTGDTQYF

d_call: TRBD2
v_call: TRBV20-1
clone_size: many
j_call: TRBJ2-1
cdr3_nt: TGCAGTGCGCGGCTAGCGGGGGGGACTCAAAACAATGAGCAGTTCTTC
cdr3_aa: CSARLAGGTQNNEQFF

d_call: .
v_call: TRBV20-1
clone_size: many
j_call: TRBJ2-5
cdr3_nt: TGCAGTGCTAGAGGACTAGAGCCTCGTCGGGAGACCCAGTACTTC
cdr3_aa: CSARGLEPRRETQYF

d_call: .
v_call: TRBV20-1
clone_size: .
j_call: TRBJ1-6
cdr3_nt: TGCAGTGCTAGTCCCAGCCTATATTCACGCCTCCACTTT
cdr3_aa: CSASPSLYSRLHF

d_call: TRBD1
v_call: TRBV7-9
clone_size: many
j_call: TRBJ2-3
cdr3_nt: TGTGCCAGCAGCCCACAGGGGTTTGATGGAACAGATACGCAGTATTTT
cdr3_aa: CASSPQGFDGTDTQYF

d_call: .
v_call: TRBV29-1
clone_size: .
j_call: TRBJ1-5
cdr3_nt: TGCAGCGTTAACACCCGGGAATATGGGCCCCAGCATTTT
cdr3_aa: CSVNTREYGPQHF

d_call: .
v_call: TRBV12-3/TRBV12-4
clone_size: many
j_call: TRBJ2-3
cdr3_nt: TGTGCCAGCACCCTATTGGGCACAGATACGCAGTATTTT
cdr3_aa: CASTLLGTDTQYF

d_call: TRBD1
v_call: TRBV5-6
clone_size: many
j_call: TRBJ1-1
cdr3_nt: TGTGCCAGCAGCGCGGGACAGGGATGGACTGAAGCTTTCTTT
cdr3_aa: CASSAGQGWTEAFF

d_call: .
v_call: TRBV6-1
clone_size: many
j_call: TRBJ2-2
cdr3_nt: TGTGCCAGCAAAGCTGATGCCGGGGAGCTGTTTTTT
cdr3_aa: CASKADAGELFF

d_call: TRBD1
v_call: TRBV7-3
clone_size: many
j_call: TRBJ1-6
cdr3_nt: TGTGCCAGCAGCCTACGGACAGGGGGAGATTCACCCCTCCACTTT
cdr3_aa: CASSLRTGGDSPLHF

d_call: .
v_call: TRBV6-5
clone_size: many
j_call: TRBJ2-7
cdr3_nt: TGTGCCAGCAGTTCCCCCGGGGGGCGTGAGGACGAGCAGTACTTC
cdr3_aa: CASSSPGGREDEQYF

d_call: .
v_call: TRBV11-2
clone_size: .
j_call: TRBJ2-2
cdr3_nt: TGTGCCAGCAGCTTACGGGGGGCGCGGACCGGGGAGCTGTTTTTT
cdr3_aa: CASSLRGARTGELFF

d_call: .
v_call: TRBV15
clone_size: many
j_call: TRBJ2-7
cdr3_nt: TGTGCCACCAGCAGAGATCGAAGTGCAGGCGAGCAGTACTTC
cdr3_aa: CATSRDRSAGEQYF

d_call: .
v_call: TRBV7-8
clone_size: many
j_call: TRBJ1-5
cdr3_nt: TGTGCCAGCAGCTTAGAGCCCAATCAGCCCCAGCATTTT
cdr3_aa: CASSLEPNQPQHF

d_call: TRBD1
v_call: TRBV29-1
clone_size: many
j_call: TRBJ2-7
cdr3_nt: TGCAGCGTTGATTGTCAGGGGGTCGACGAGCAGTACTTC
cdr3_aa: CSVDCQGVDEQYF